This TCR beta chain was sequenced in a study of T cell repertoires in cytomegalovirus infection. Comment on this clonotype: Antigen: not known.

Regarding the study as a whole: In two of eight donors, the top clonotype was HLA-C-restricted CMV-specific.

In TCRdb, the reads were re-called with MiXCR into one record per CDR3 protein. The table shows about 180,000 distinct CDR3 sequences, with roughly 17% occurring only once. Germline trimming cut 2 bases from V and 7 bases from J; bases unmatched to any gene: 6. The germline V gene has CDR1 LNHNV and CDR2 YYDKDF (reference sequence). The CDR3 extends over 14 amino acids. The specimen was CD8+ T cells from PBMCs. The clonotype comes from a human donor in good health (CMV status not recorded). Some clones in this sample may be carry-over from other donors' samples. The J gene is TRBJ1-2, the V gene TRBV15; 8 bases match TRBD1. CDR3 DNA: TGTGCCACCAGCAGACCGGGACAGGTTGGTGGCTACACCTTC. Encoded protein: CATSRPGQVGGYTF. Drawing the rest from reference TRBV15 and TRBJ1-2, the complete variable domain is DAMVIQNPRYQVTQFGKPVTLSCSQTLNHNVMYWYQQKSSQAPKLLFHYYDKDFNNEADTPDNFQSRRPNTSFCFLDIRSPGLGDTAMYLCATSRPGQVGGYTFGSGTRLTVV.